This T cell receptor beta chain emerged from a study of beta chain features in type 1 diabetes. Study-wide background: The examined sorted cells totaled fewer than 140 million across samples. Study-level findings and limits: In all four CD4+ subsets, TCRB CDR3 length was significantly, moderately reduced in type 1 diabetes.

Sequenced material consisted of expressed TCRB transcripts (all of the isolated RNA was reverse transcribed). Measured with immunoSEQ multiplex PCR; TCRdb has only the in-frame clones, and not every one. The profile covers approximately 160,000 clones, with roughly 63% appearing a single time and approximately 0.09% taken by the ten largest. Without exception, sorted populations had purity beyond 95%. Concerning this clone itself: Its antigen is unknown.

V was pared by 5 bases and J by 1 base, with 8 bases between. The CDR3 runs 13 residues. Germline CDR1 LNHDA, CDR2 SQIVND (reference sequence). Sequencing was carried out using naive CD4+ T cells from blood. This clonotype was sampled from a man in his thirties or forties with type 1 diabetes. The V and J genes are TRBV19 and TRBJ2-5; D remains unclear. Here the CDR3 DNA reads TGTGCCAGTAGTGGACGGGTCCAAGAGACCCAGTACTTC. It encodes CASSGRVQETQYF.